A single T cell receptor beta chain is shown here with its context. The sample originates from a study of cytomegalovirus exposure and HLA in healthy donors. Using immunoSEQ multiplex PCR, the repertoire was profiled, and TCRdb retains in-frame clones only, with some absent. The sample has 130,000 or so clones, roughly nine tenths seen once. Germline CDR1 is LGHNA and CDR2 is YNFKEQ. This CDR3 contains 18 residues. Trimming took 3 bases from V and 1 from J; bases not matched to a gene: 4. The receptor's source is a man aged 30-40 years in good health and CMV-seronegative. Sequences were obtained from PBMCs. The V gene is TRBV4-2, the J gene TRBJ2-3; TRBD2 matches 16 bases. For the CDR3, the DNA is TGTGCCAGCAGCCAGAGAGGGACTAGCGGGGGGGGCACAGATACGCAGTATTTT. Protein product: CASSQRGTSGGGTDTQYF.